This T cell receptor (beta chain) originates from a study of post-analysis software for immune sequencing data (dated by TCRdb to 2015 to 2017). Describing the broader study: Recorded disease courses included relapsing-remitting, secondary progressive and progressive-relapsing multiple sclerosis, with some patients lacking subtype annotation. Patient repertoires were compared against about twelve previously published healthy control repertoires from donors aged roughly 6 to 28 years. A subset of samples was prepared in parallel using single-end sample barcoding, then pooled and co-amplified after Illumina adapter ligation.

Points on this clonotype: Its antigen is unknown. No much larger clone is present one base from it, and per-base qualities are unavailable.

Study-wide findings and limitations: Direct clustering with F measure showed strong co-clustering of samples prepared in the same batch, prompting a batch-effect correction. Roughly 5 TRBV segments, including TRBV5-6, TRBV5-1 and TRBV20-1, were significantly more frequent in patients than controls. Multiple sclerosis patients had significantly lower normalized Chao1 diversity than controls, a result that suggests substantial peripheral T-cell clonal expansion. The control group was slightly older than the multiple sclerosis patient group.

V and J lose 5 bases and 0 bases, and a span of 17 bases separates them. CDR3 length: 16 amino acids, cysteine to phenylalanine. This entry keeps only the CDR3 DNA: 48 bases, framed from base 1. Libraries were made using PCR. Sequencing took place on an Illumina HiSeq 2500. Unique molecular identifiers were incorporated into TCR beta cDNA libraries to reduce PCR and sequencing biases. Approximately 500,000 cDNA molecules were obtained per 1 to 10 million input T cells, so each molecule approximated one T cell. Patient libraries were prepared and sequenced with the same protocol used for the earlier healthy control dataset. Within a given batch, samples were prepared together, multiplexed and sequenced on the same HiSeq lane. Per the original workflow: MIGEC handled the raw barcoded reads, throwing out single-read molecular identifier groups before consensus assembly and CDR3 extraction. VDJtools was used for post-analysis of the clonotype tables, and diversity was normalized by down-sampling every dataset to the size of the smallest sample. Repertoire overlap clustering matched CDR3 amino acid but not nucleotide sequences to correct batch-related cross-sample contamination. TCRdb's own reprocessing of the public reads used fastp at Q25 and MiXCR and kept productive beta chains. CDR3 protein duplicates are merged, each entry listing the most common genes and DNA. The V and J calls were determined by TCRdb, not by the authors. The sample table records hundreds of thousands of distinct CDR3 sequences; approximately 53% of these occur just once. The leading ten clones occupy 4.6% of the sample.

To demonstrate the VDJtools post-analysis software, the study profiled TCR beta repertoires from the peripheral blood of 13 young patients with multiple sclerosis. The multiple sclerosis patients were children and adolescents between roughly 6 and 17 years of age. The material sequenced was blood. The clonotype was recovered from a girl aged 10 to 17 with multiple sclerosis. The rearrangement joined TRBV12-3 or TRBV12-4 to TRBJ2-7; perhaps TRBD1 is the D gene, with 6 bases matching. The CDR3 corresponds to CASSPYEGGTSYEQYF. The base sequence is TGTGCCAGCAGTCCTTACGAAGGGGGTACCTCCTACGAGCAGTACTTC.